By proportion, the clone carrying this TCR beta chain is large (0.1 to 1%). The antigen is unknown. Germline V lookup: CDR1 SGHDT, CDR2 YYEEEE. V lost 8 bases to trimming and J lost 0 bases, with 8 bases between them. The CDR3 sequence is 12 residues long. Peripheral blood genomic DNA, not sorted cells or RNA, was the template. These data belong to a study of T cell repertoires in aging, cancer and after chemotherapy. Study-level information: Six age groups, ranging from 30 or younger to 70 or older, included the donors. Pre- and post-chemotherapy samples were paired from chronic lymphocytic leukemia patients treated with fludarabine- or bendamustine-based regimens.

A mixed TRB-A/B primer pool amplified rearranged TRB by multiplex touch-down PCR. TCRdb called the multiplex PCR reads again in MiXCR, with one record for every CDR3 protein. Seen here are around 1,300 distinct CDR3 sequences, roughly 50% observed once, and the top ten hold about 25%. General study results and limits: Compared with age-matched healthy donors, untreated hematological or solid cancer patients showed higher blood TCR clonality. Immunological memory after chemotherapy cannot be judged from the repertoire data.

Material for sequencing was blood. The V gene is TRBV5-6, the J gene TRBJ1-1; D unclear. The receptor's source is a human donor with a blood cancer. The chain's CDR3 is CASTRLNTEAFF. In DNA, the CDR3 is TGTGCCAGTACTAGACTGAACACTGAAGCTTTCTTT.